The 7 T cell receptor beta chains below were found in one sample sequenced in a study of cytomegalovirus exposure and HLA in healthy donors. PCR involved 60 Vbeta and 13 Jbeta primers. TCRdb's table, derived via immunoSEQ multiplex PCR, lists solely in-frame clones and lacks some. The sample records 150,000 to 200,000 clones, approximately 71% being singletons. The sample comprised PBMCs. These receptors were collected from a man between 18 and 35 years old in good health and CMV-seropositive.

This clone showed up just a few times. This sequence joins TRBV13 and TRBJ2-7; 7 bases match TRBD1. CDR1 is PRHDT and CDR2 is FYEKMQ in the germline V gene (reference sequence). The CDR3 spans 14 residues. After removal of 4 bases from V and 0 bases from J, the junction contained 3 bases not matched to a gene. The CDR3 protein is CASSYRGPSYEQYF. The CDR3 DNA reads TGTGCCAGCAGCTACAGGGGTCCCTCCTACGAGCAGTACTTC. The full variable domain, its missing parts supplied by reference TRBV13 and TRBJ2-7, is AAGVIQSPRHLIKEKRETATLKCYPIPRHDTVYWYQQGPGQDPQFLISFYEKMQSDKGSIPDRFSAQQFSDYHSELNMSSLELGDSALYFCASSYRGPSYEQYFGPGTRLTVT.

The rearrangement uses TRBV7-2 and TRBJ2-3; D may be TRBD1 (6 bases). Germline V CDR1 and CDR2: SGHTA, FQGNSA. CDR3 size: 14 residues. The V and J ends lost 6 bases and 4 bases respectively, with 14 bases between them. Here the CDR3 reads CASRSGGPADTQYF. The CDR3 nucleotides are TGTGCCAGCAGGAGTGGGGGCCCTGCAGATACGCAGTATTTT.

The V call is TRBV28, the J call TRBJ2-3, with a tentative D call TRBD2 (7 bases). The CDR3 spans 18 residues. The germline V gene encodes CDR1 MDHEN and CDR2 SYDVKM. V lost 4 bases and J 2 bases, leaving 22 bases between the germline ends. This CDR3 reads CASSSHWGAGDLTDTQYF. The DNA for the CDR3 is TGTGCCAGCAGTTCCCACTGGGGGGCGGGAGACCTCACAGATACGCAGTATTTT.

The rearrangement joins TRBV28 to TRBJ2-5; D not resolved. The DNA end lines up better with TRBJ2-7; the J call may be wrong. Germline V gene lookup returns CDR1 MDHEN and CDR2 SYDVKM. CDR3 length: 13 amino acids. CDR3 in DNA: TGTGCCAGCAGTTTGCCATTCCGCTACGAGCAGTACTTC. It encodes CASSLPFRYEQYF.

The chain uses TRBV6-5 and TRBJ2-7; no clear D gene. The V gene's germline CDR1 is MNHEY and CDR2 SVGAGI. This CDR3 has 11 amino acids. Trimming took off 7 bases at V and 6 bases at J, with 10 bases between the two ends. The CDR3 DNA sequence: TGTGCCAGCACCCGTGGCTCCGAGCAGTACTTC. Encoded protein: CASTRGSEQYF.

The rearrangement uses TRBV6-5 and TRBJ2-3; 7 nucleotides match TRBD2. This CDR3 spans 16 amino acids. Trimming at V came to 4 bases and at J to 2 bases, leaving 9 bases not matched to a gene. The germline gives CDR1 MNHEY, CDR2 SVGAGI. The CDR3 loop is CASSSLTSASTDTQYF. In DNA, the CDR3 is TGTGCCAGCAGTTCCCTTACTAGCGCGTCCACAGATACGCAGTATTTT.

The J gene is TRBJ2-7, the V gene TRBV6-6; 13 bases line up with TRBD2. The germline V gene has CDR1 MNHNY and CDR2 SVGAGI (reference sequence). Trimming at V came to 6 bases and at J to 7 bases, leaving 6 bases not matched to a gene. The CDR3 is 14 amino acids. CDR3 coding DNA: TGTGCCAGCAGCAAGGGACTAGCGGGAAGAGAGCAGTACTTC. Protein: CASSKGLAGREQYF.